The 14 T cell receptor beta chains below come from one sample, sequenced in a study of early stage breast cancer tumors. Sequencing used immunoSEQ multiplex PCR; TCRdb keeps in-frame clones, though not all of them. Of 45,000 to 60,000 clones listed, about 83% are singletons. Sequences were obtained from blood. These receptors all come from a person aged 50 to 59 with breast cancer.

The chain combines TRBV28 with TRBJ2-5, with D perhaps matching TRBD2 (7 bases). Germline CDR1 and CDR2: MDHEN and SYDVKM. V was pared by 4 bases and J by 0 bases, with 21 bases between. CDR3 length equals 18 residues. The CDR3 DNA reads TGTGCCAGCAGTTCGGGGGGAGTAGGGACACGGTACCAAGAGACCCAGTACTTC. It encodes CASSSGGVGTRYQETQYF.

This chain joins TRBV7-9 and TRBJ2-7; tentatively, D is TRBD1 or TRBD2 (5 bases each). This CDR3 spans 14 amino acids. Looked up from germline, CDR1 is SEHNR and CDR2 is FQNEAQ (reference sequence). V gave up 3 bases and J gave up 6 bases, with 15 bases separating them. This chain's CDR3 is CASSLSIPGREQYF. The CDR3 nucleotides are TGTGCCAGCAGCTTGTCAATCCCGGGGCGCGAGCAGTACTTC.

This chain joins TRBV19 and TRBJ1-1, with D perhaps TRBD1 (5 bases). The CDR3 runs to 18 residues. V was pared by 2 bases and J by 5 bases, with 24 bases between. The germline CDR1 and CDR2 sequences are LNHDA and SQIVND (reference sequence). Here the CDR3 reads CASSIILGQGVERTEAFF. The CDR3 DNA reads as TGTGCCAGTAGTATAATTTTGGGCCAGGGAGTCGAGAGGACTGAAGCTTTCTTT.

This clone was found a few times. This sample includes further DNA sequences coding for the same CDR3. The DNA of the CDR3 is TGTGCCAGCAGTTACTCGCGGGTCCCCAATCAGCCCCAGCATTTT. It encodes CASSYSRVPNQPQHF. The V call is TRBV6-5, the J call TRBJ1-5, with no clear D. The CDR3 has 15 amino acids. The germline V gene encodes CDR1 MNHEY and CDR2 SVGAGI. V gave up 0 bases and J gave up 3 bases, with 9 bases separating them.

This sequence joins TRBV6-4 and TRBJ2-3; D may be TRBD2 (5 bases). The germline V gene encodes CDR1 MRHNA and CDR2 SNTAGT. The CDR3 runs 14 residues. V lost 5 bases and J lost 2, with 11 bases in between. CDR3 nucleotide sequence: TGTGCCAGCAGTAACGGAGCGGCCACAGATACGCAGTATTTT. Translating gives CASSNGAATDTQYF.

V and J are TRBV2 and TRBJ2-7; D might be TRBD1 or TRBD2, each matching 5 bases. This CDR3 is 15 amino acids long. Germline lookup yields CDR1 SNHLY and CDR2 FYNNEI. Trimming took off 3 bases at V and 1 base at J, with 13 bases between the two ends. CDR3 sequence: CASSESGPDSYEQYF. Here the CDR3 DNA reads TGTGCCAGCAGTGAGTCGGGGCCGGATTCCTACGAGCAGTACTTC.

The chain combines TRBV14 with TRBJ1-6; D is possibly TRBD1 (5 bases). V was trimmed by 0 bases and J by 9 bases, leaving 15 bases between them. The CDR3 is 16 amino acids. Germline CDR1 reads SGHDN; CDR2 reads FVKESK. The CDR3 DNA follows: TGTGCCAGCAGCCAAGATTGGGGGGGGTCGATTTCACCCCTCCACTTT. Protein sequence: CASSQDWGGSISPLHF.

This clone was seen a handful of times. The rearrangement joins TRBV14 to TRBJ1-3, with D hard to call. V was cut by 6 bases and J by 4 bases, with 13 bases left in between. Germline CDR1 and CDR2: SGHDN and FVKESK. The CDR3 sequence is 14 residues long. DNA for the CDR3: TGTGCCAGCAGTCGGGCAGGATTCGGAAACACCATATATTTT. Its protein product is CASSRAGFGNTIYF.

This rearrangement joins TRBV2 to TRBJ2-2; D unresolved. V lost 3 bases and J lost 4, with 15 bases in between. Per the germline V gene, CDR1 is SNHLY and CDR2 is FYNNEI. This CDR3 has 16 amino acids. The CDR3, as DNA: TGTGCCAGCAGTGATGTTACAGCCACGAGCACCGGGGAGCTGTTTTTT. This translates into CASSDVTATSTGELFF.

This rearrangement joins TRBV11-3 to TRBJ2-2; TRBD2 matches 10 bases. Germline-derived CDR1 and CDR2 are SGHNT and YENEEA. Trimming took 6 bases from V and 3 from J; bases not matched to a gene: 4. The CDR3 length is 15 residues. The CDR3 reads CASSIGTSDTGELFF. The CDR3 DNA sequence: TGTGCCAGCAGTATTGGGACTAGCGACACCGGGGAGCTGTTTTTT.

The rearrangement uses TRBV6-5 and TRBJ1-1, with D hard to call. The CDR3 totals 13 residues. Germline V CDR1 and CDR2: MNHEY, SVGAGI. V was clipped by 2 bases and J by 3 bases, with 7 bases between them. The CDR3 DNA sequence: TGTGCCAGCAGTTACGGGCGGTACACTGAAGCTTTCTTT. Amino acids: CASSYGRYTEAFF.

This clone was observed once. The chain's CDR3 is CASSIGRTLEETQYF. CDR3 coding DNA: TGTGCCAGTAGTATAGGCCGGACTCTAGAAGAGACCCAGTACTTC. The chain joins TRBV19 to TRBJ2-5, with a tentative D call TRBD2 (5 bases). CDR1 is LNHDA and CDR2 is SQIVND in the germline V gene (reference sequence). Trimming removed 1 base from V and 3 bases from J, with 12 bases in between. There are 15 residues in the CDR3.

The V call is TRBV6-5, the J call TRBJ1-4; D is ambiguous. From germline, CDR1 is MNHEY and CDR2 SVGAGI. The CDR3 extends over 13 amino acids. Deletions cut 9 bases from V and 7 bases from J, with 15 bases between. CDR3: CASCRDFGEKLFF. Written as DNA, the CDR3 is TGTGCCAGTTGTCGGGATTTTGGTGAAAAACTGTTTTTT.

The CDR3 protein is CASSFRGSGFDGYTF. The CDR3 coding sequence is TGTGCCAGCAGTTTCAGGGGATCTGGTTTTGATGGCTACACCTTC. This sequence joins TRBV27 and TRBJ1-2; a weak D match, TRBD1 (6 bases). The CDR3 loop spans 15 amino acids. In germline, CDR1 is MNHEY, CDR2 SMNVEV (reference sequence). Trimming left V 3 bases short and J 6 bases short, with 17 bases between.